What follows are 14 T cell receptor beta chains derived from one specimen sequenced in a study of CXCR4 blockade with PD-1 therapy in pancreatic cancer. The protocol was immunoSEQ multiplex PCR, while the TCRdb copy is restricted to in-frame clones and leaves out a portion. The table shows around 5,200 clones, with 48% occurring only once. Sequencing was done on a sample of tumor tissue. The receptors come from a human donor with pancreatic ductal adenocarcinoma.

The rearrangement links TRBV30 to TRBJ1-2, with D tentatively TRBD1 (5 bases). The CDR3 spans 15 residues. Germline CDR1 and CDR2: GTSNPN and SVGIG (reference sequence). Trimming removed 0 bases at V and 2 bases at J, with 13 bases between. The CDR3 region has the DNA TGTGCCTGGAGTGTTGGACCGGGGGGGAACTATGGCTACACCTTC. Encoded protein: CAWSVGPGGNYGYTF. The variable domain in full, with the rest retrieved from reference TRBV30 and TRBJ1-2, is SQTIHQWPATLVQPVGSPLSLECTVEGTSNPNLYWYRQAAGRGLQLLFYSVGIGQISSEVPQNLSASRPQDRQFILSSKKLLLSDSGFYLCAWSVGPGGNYGYTFGSGTRLTVV.

The chain is built from TRBV10-3 and TRBJ2-2; TRBD1 agrees at 9 bases. V lost 9 bases, J lost 7 bases, and 15 bases stayed unmatched. Germline lookup yields CDR1 ENHRY and CDR2 SYGVKD. This CDR3 region has 16 residues. The CDR3 protein is CAIRDRDGVSSGELFF. The CDR3 coding sequence is TGTGCCATTCGGGACAGGGACGGTGTGTCAAGCGGGGAGCTGTTTTTT.

This clone was observed a few times. V gene TRBV6-8 combines with J gene TRBJ1-6; D might be TRBD1 (5 bases). Germline-derived CDR1 and CDR2 are MNHGY and SAAAGT. This CDR3 comprises 14 residues. V was shortened by 5 bases and J by 10 bases, with 15 bases between the two germline ends. Here the CDR3 DNA reads TGTGCCAGCAGTCTCAGGGTCCCTGGGTCACCCCTCCACTTT. Protein product: CASSLRVPGSPLHF.

This clone has a handful of counts. The V call is TRBV6-1, the J call TRBJ1-1; 7 bases align to TRBD1. The CDR3 consists of 14 residues. Germline CDR1 is MNHNS and CDR2 is SASEGT. V gave up 1 base and J gave up 10 bases; unmatched junction bases: 9. CDR3 amino acids: CASSEGNRGPGAFF. The CDR3 region has the DNA TGTGCCAGCAGTGAAGGTAACAGGGGTCCAGGAGCTTTCTTT.

The sample holds one count of this clone. This chain uses TRBV19 with TRBJ1-3; the D is unclear. CDR1 and CDR2 (germline): LNHDA, SQIVND (reference sequence). CDR3 length: 14 amino acids. Trimming removed 5 bases from V and 4 bases from J, with 12 bases in between. The CDR3 loop reads CASSPRANGNTIYF. CDR3 sequence (DNA): TGTGCCAGTAGTCCACGGGCGAACGGAAACACCATATATTTT. Complete variable domain (other parts from reference TRBV19 and TRBJ1-3): DGGITQSPKYLFRKEGQNVTLSCEQNLNHDAMYWYRQDPGQGLRLIYYSQIVNDFQKGDIAEGYSVSREKKESFPLTVTSAQKNPTAFYLCASSPRANGNTIYFGEGSWLTVV.

This sequence joins TRBV2 and TRBJ2-7; D gene unclear. The V and J ends lost 5 bases and 0 bases respectively, with 5 bases between them. The CDR3 has 12 residues. Looked up from germline, CDR1 is SNHLY and CDR2 is FYNNEI. CDR3 DNA: TGTGCCAGCAGTCCGACCTCCTACGAGCAGTACTTC. Translated, it gives CASSPTSYEQYF.

By its share, this clone is medium-sized. The rearrangement joins TRBV9 to TRBJ2-1, with D unresolved. Trimming took off 3 bases at V and 7 bases at J, with 11 bases between the two ends. The CDR3 consists of 13 residues. Germline V lookup: CDR1 SGDLS, CDR2 YYNGEE. CDR3 bases: TGTGCCAGCAGCGAAGTTCTCCCGAATGAGCAGTTCTTC. This translates into CASSEVLPNEQFF.

The chain is built from TRBV4-1 and TRBJ1-4, with 9 bases identical to TRBD1. Germline assignment: CDR1 MGHRA and CDR2 YSYEKL. With 1 base clipped from V and 7 bases from J, the junction kept 1 base outside the gene matches. This CDR3 has 14 amino acids. For the CDR3, the DNA is TGCGCCAGCAGCCAAGGGACAGGGGTTGAAAAACTGTTTTTT. Amino acids: CASSQGTGVEKLFF.

This chain uses TRBV19 with TRBJ2-6, with 7 bases aligning to TRBD1. The CDR3 has 18 residues. Looked up from germline, CDR1 is LNHDA and CDR2 is SQIVND (reference sequence). Trimming at V came to 5 bases and at J to 0 bases, leaving 10 bases not matched to a gene. The CDR3, as DNA: TGTGCCAGTAGTGCGAACAGGGGCTCCAGCTCTGGGGCCAACGTCCTGACTTTC. It codes for CASSANRGSSSGANVLTF.

The chain combines TRBV15 with TRBJ2-7; TRBD1 matches at 11 bases. V was pared by 5 bases and J by 2 bases, with 17 bases of the junction left unmatched. CDR1 and CDR2 (germline): LNHNV, YYDKDF (reference sequence). CDR3 length: 19 amino acids. CDR3 residues: CATSRSRTGGHSSAYEQYF. CDR3 nucleotides: TGTGCCACCAGCCGTTCGAGGACAGGGGGCCACTCTTCGGCCTACGAGCAGTACTTC.

The gene calls are TRBV10-3 and TRBJ2-4; D is ambiguous. The CDR3 length is 17 residues. The germline V gene has CDR1 ENHRY and CDR2 SYGVKD. The V gene lost 0 bases and the J gene lost 2 bases, with 14 bases spanning the gap. The CDR3 region has the DNA TGTGCCATCAGTGAGTCCCCCGGTGTTACCTCCAAAAACATTCAGTACTTC. Translation gives CAISESPGVTSKNIQYF.

The chain joins TRBV29-1 to TRBJ1-6; 7 bases are shared with TRBD1. Per the germline V gene, CDR1 is SQVTM and CDR2 is ANQGSEA. V was pared by 8 bases and J by 7 bases, with 8 bases of the junction left unmatched. The length of the CDR3 is 13 residues. CDR3 nucleotides: TGCAGCATCGCGGACAGGCCGAATTCACCCCTCCACTTT. It codes for CSIADRPNSPLHF. The complete variable domain, with remaining parts taken from reference TRBV29-1 and TRBJ1-6, reads SAVISQKPSRDICQRGTSLTIQCQVDSQVTMMFWYRQQPGQSLTLIATANQGSEATYESGFVIDKFPISRPNLTFSTLTVSNMSPEDSSIYLCSIADRPNSPLHFGNGTRLTVT.

As regards this clone: Other DNA sequences of this sample code for an identical CDR3. The rearrangement uses TRBV12-5 and TRBJ2-1; D gene uncertain. This CDR3 region has 12 residues. CDR1 and CDR2 (germline): LGHNT, FRNRAP. V lost 5 bases to trimming and J lost 6 bases, with 8 bases between them. The CDR3 DNA reads TGTGCTAGTGGTCTCTCAGGCAATGAGCAGTTCTTC. Protein: CASGLSGNEQFF.

This chain links TRBV6-8 with TRBJ1-1; the D is unclear. CDR1 and CDR2 (germline): MNHGY, SAAAGT. The CDR3 consists of 13 residues. V gave up 5 bases and J gave up 1 base, with 8 bases separating them. The CDR3 sequence: CASSARQNTEAFF. The CDR3 DNA reads as TGTGCCAGCAGTGCCAGACAGAACACTGAAGCTTTCTTT.